The 3 T cell receptor beta chains given below trace back to one sample, sequenced in a study of OX40 agonist ivuxolimab in advanced cancers. Repertoires were generated with immunoSEQ multiplex PCR, while TCRdb's copy carries only in-frame clones and drops some. Seen here are some 37,000 clones, roughly 86% observed once, and the top ten hold about 2%. This specimen was CD4+ or CD8+ T cells sorted from blood, taken in a trial of the OX40 agonist ivuxolimab. The receptors come from an adult with an advanced solid tumor such as melanoma, head and neck, liver or kidney cancer.

This clone was seen only a few times. This chain connects TRBV11-2 to TRBJ2-5; D possibly matches TRBD1 or TRBD2 (6 bases each). Germline CDR1 reads SGHAT; CDR2 reads FQNNGV. The germline V and J ends were trimmed by 5 bases and 1 base, with 20 bases remaining between them. The CDR3 spans 17 residues. This CDR3 is CASSEGGFWGVQETQYF. The CDR3, as DNA: TGTGCCAGCAGCGAAGGGGGTTTCTGGGGGGTCCAAGAGACCCAGTACTTC.

The chain has TRBV25-1 and TRBJ2-7, with TRBD2 matching 13 bases. The germline CDR1 and CDR2 sequences are MGHDK and SYGVNS. The CDR3 is made up of 15 amino acids. V trimming: 9 bases; J trimming: 7 bases; junction bases outside the gene matches: 12. CDR3: CARRVGLAGTGEQYF. CDR3 in DNA: TGTGCCAGACGGGTGGGACTAGCGGGAACGGGGGAGCAGTACTTC.

The rearrangement uses TRBV7-8 and TRBJ1-4; D is unresolved. V dropped 5 bases and J dropped 6 bases, with 10 bases sitting between them. This CDR3 is 13 amino acids long. Germline V CDR1 and CDR2: SGHVS, FQNEAQ. As DNA, the CDR3 is TGTGCCAGCAGCCCCCCACGAGATGAAAAACTGTTTTTT. As protein: CASSPPRDEKLFF.